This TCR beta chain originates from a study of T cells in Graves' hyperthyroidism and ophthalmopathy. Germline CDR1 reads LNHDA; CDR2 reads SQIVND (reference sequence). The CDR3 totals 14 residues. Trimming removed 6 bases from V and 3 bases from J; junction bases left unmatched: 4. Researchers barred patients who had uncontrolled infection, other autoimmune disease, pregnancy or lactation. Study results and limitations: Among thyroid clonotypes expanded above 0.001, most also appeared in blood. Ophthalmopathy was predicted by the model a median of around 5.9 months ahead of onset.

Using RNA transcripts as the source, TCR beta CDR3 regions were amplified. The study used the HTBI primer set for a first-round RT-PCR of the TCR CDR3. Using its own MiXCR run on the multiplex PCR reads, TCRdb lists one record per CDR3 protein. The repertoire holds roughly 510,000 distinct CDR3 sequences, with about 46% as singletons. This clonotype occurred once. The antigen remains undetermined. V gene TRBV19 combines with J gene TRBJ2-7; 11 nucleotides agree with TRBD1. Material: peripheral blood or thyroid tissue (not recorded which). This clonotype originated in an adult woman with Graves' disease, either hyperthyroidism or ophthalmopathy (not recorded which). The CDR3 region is CASSKGQGDYEQYF. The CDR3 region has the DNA TGTGCCAGTAGCAAGGGACAGGGGGACTACGAGCAGTACTTC.